This T cell receptor (beta chain) was identified in a study of cytomegalovirus exposure and HLA in healthy donors. General study points: A previous analysis found most TCR beta V segments productive roughly 90% or roughly 30% of the time.

Primers for the PCR totalled 60 Vbeta and 13 Jbeta. Sequencing was performed with immunoSEQ multiplex PCR; in TCRdb, only in-frame clones are kept and a portion is missing. Found here are 150,000 or so clones, 84% of them singletons; the top ten hold under 7.5%. In regard to this clone: Its antigen is as yet unknown.

The TCR originated in a man aged 50 to 60 in good health and CMV-seropositive. Sequenced: PBMCs.

CDR3 coding DNA: TGTGCCAGCAGCTTCCCAGGGTGGGAGACCCAGTACTTC. Residues: CASSFPGWETQYF. This chain joins TRBV7-9 and TRBJ2-5; perhaps TRBD1 as D (5 bases). V lost 3 bases, J lost 5 bases, and 10 bases lay in between. CDR1 and CDR2 from the germline V gene are SEHNR and FQNEAQ (reference sequence). CDR3 length: 13 amino acids.